This T cell receptor beta chain was identified during a study of T cell responses to AZD1222 COVID-19 vaccine. Points from the study as a whole: Spike-specific TCR breadth and depth were elevated following two AZD1222 doses.

Per the germline V gene, CDR1 is KGHSH and CDR2 is LQKENI. Trimming took 3 bases from V and 11 from J, leaving 22 bases between them. This CDR3 region has 15 residues. Note on this clone: Its antigen is unidentified.

TCRdb's table, derived via immunoSEQ multiplex PCR, lists solely in-frame clones and lacks some. The profile shows over 100,000 clones, roughly 85% of them singletons. This sequence originates from an adult who received the MenACWY meningococcal vaccine as a control. The sequences come from peripheral blood, collected 28 days after the second dose of the MenACWY control vaccine. J is TRBJ1-1 and V is TRBV18; no clear D. The CDR3 nucleotides read TGTGCCAGCTCACCCTCTGGGGTAGGGATCGGGCAGGCTTTCTTT. Amino acids: CASSPSGVGIGQAFF.